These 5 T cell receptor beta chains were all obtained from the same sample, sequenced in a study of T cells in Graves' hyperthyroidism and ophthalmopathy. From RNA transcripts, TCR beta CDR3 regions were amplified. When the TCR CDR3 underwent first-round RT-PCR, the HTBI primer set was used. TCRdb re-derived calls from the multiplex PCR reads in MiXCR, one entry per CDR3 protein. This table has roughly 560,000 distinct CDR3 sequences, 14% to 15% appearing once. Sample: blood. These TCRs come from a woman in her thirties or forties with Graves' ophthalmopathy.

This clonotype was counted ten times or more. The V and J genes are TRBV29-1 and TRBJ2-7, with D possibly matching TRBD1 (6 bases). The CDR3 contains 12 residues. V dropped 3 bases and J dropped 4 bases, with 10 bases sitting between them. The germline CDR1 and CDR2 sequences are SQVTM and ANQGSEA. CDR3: CSVENQGYEQYF. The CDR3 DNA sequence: TGCAGCGTTGAGAACCAGGGGTACGAGCAGTACTTC.

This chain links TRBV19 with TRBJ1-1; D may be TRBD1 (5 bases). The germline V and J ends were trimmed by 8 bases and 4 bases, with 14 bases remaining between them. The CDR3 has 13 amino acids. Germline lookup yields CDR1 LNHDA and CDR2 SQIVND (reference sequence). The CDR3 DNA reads TGTGCCAGTGGAGAGGGGCCGGTCACTGAAGCTTTCTTT. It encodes CASGEGPVTEAFF.

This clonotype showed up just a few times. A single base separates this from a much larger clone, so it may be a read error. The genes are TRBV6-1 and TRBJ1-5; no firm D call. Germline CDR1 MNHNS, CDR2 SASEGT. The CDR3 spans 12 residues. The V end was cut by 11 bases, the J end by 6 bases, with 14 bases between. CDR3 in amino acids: CARMEGFQPQHF. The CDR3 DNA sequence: TGTGCCCGCATGGAGGGATTTCAGCCCCAGCATTTT.

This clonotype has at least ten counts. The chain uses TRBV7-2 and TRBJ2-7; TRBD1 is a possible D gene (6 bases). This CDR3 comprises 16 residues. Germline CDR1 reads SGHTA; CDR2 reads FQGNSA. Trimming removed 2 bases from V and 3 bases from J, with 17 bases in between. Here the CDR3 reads CASSLSSQGLRYEQYF. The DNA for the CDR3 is TGTGCCAGCAGCTTAAGTTCGCAGGGGTTGCGCTACGAGCAGTACTTC.

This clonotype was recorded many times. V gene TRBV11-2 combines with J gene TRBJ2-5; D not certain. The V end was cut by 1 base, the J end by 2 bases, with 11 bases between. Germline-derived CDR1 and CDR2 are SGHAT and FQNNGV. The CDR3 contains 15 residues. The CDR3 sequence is CASSLGAARQETQYF. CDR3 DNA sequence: TGTGCCAGCAGCTTAGGGGCAGCTCGTCAAGAGACCCAGTACTTC.